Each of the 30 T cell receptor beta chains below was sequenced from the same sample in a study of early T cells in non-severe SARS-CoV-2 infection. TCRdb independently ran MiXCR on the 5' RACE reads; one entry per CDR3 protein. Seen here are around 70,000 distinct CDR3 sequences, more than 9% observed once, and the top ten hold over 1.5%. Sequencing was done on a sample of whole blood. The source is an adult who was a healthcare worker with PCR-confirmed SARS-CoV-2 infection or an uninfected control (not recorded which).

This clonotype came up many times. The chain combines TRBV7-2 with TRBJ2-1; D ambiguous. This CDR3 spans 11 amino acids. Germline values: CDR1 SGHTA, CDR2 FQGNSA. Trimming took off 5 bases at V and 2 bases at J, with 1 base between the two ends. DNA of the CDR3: TGTGCCAGCAGCGCCTACAATGAGCAGTTCTTC. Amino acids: CASSAYNEQFF.

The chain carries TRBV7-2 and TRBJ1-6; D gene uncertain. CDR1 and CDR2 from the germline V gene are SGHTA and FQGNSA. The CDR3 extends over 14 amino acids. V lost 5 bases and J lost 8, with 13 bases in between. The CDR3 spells CASSRDLWDSPLHF. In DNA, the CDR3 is TGTGCCAGCAGCAGAGACTTGTGGGATTCACCCCTCCACTTT.

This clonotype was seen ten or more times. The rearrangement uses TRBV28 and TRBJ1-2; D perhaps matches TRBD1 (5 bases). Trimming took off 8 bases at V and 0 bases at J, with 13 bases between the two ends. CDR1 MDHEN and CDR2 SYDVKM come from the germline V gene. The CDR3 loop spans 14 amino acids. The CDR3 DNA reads TGTGCCAGCCGGGAGGGGTCAGCTAACTATGGCTACACCTTC. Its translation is CASREGSANYGYTF.

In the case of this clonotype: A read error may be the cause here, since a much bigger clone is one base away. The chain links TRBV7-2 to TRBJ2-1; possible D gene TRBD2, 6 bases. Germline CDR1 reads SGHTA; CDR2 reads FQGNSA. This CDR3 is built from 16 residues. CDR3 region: CASSPGPGGIGNVQFF. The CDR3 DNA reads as TGTGCCAGCAGCCCCGGCCCAGGAGGGATTGGCAATGTGCAGTTCTTC.

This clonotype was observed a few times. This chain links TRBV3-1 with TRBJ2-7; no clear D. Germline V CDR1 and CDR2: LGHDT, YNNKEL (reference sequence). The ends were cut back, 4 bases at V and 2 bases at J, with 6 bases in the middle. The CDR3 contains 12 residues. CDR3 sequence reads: CASSPHTYEQYF. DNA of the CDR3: TGTGCCAGCAGCCCGCACACCTACGAGCAGTACTTC.

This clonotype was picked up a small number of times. Written as DNA, the CDR3 is TGTGCCAGCAGTTACTCGCGGGGACAGGGGTTGGGCGGCTACACCTTC. Its protein is CASSYSRGQGLGGYTF. The J gene is TRBJ1-2, the V gene TRBV6-5; 10 bases align to TRBD1. The trim removed 0 bases at V and 8 bases at J, leaving 9 bases unmatched. Germline CDR1 reads MNHEY; CDR2 reads SVGAGI. The length of the CDR3 is 16 residues.

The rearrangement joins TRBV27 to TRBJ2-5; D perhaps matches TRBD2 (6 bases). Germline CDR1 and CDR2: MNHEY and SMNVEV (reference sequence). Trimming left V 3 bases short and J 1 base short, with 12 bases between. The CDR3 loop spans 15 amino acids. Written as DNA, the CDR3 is TGTGCCAGCAGTTTTCGCCCGGGGGTCCAAGAGACCCAGTACTTC. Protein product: CASSFRPGVQETQYF.

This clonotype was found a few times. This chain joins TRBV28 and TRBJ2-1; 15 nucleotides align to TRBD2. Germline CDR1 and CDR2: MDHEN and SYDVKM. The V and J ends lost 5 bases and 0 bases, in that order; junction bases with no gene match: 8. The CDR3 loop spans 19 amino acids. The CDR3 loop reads CASSQGLAGGLSSYNEQFF. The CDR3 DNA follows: TGTGCCAGCAGTCAGGGACTAGCGGGGGGTCTTAGCTCCTACAATGAGCAGTTCTTC.

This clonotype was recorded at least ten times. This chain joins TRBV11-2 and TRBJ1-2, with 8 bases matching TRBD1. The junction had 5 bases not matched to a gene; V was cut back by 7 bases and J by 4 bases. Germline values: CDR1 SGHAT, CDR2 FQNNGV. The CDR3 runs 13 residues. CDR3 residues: CASTPGTGYGYTF. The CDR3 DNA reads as TGTGCCAGCACCCCAGGGACAGGCTATGGCTACACCTTC.

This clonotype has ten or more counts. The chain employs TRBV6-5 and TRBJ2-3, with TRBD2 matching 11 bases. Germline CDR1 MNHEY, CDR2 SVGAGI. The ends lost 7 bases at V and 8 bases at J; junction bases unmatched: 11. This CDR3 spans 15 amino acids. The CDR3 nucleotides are TGTGCCAGCACCGATAGCGGGGGGGCCTATGGTACGCAGTATTTT. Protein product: CASTDSGGAYGTQYF.

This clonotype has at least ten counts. The CDR3 spells CASSYSGSNYGYTF. The CDR3 coding sequence is TGTGCCAGCAGTTACTCGGGCTCAAACTATGGCTACACCTTC. The genes are TRBV6-2 or TRBV6-3 and TRBJ1-2; D is unclear. Germline-derived CDR1 and CDR2 are MNHEY and SVGEGT. This CDR3 is built from 14 residues. Trimming pared 0 bases from V and 2 bases from J, leaving 7 bases between.

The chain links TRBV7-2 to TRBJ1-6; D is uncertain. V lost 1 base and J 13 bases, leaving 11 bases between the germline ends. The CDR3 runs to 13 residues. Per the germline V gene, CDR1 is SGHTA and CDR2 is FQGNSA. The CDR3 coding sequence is TGTGCCAGCAGCTTAGGATTAGGAAGGCCCCTCCACTTT. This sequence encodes CASSLGLGRPLHF. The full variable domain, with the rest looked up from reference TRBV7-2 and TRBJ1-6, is GAGVSQSPSNKVTEKGKDVELRCDPISGHTALYWYRQSLGQGLEFLIYFQGNSAPDKSGLPSDRFSAERTGGSVSTLTIQRTQQEDSAVYLCASSLGLGRPLHFGNGTRLTVT.

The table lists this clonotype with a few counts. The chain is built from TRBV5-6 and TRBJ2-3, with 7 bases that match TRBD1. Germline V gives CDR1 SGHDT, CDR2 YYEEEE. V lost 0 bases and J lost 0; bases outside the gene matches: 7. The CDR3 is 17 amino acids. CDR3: CASSLAGQDWSTDTQYF. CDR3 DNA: TGTGCCAGCAGCTTGGCCGGACAGGACTGGAGCACAGATACGCAGTATTTT.

The CDR3 DNA is TGTGCCAGCAGGCCCTGGGGCACAGATACGCAGTATTTT. Translation gives CASRPWGTDTQYF. This chain connects TRBV12-3 or TRBV12-4 to TRBJ2-3, with D unresolved. CDR3 length: 13 residues. The V and J ends lost 6 bases and 1 base respectively, with 8 bases between them.

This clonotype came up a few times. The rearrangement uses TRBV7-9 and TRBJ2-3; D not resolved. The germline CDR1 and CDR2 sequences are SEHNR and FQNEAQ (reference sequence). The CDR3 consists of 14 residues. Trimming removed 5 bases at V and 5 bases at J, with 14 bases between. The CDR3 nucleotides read TGTGCCAGCAGCACCGAAGGTCTGGTAGATACGCAGTATTTT. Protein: CASSTEGLVDTQYF.

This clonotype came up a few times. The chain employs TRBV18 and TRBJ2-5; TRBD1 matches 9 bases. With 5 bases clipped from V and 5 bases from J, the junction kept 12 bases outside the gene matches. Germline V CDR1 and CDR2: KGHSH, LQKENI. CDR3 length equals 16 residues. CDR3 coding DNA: TGTGCCAGCTCAGCAGCGGGACAGGGAGTCCGGGAGACCCAGTACTTC. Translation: CASSAAGQGVRETQYF.

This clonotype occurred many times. The CDR3: CSADDRGLGNTIYF. DNA of the CDR3: TGCAGTGCCGACGACCGCGGTCTTGGAAACACCATATATTTT. The J gene is TRBJ1-3, the V gene TRBV20-1; D is ambiguous. This CDR3 contains 14 residues. Trimming stripped 6 bases from V and 3 bases from J, with 15 bases between. Germline V gene data show CDR1 as DFQATT and CDR2 as SNEGSKA (reference sequence).

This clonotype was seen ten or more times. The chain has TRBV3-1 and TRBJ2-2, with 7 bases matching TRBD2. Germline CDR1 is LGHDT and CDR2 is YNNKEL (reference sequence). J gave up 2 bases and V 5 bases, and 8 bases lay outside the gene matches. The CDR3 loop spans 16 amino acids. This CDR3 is CASSYYGGYNTGELFF. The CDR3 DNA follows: TGTGCCAGCAGCTATTACGGGGGGTACAACACCGGGGAGCTGTTTTTT.

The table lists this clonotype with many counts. The CDR3 protein is CASSPFQGMETQYF. The CDR3 DNA reads TGTGCCAGCAGCCCATTCCAGGGGATGGAGACCCAGTACTTC. This rearrangement joins TRBV11-2 to TRBJ2-5; D possibly corresponds to TRBD1 (6 bases). V lost 5 bases and J lost 5, with 15 bases in between. This CDR3 has 14 amino acids. CDR1 is SGHAT and CDR2 is FQNNGV in the germline V gene.

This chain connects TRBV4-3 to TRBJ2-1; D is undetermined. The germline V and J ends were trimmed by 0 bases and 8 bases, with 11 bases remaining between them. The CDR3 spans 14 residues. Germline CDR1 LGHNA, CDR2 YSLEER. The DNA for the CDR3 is TGCGCCAGCAGCCAAGATAACCTGCGCTATGAGCAGTTCTTC. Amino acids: CASSQDNLRYEQFF.

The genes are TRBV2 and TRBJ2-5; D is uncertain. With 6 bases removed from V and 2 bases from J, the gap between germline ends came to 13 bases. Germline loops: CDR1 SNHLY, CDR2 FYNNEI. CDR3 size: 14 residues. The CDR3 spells CASRPARLQETQYF. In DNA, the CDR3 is TGTGCCAGCAGGCCAGCCCGATTGCAAGAGACCCAGTACTTC.

The CDR3 loop is CASSFGTSGGEQYF. In DNA form, the CDR3 reads TGTGCCAGCAGCTTCGGGACTAGCGGTGGCGAGCAGTACTTC. The chain uses TRBV7-8 and TRBJ2-7, with 11 bases that match TRBD2. The CDR3 consists of 14 residues. Per the germline V gene, CDR1 is SGHVS and CDR2 is FQNEAQ. The ends lost 3 bases at V and 6 bases at J; junction bases unmatched: 4.

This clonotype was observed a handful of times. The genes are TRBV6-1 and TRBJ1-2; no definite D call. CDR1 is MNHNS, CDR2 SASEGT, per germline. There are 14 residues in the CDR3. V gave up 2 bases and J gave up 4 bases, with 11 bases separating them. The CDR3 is CASSEYFGGYGYTF. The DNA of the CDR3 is TGTGCCAGCAGTGAATATTTTGGTGGCTATGGCTACACCTTC.

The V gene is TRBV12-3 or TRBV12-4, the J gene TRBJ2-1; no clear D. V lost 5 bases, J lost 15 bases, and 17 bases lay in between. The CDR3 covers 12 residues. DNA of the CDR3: TGTGCCAGCAGTAACCCCCCCCGGCAAGCGTTCTTC. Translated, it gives CASSNPPRQAFF.

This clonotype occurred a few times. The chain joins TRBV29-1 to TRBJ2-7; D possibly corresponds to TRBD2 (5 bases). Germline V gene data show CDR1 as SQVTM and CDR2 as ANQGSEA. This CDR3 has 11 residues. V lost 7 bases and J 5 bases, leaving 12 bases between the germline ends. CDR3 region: CSGGLSDEQYF. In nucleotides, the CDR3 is TGCAGCGGCGGACTGAGCGACGAGCAGTACTTC.

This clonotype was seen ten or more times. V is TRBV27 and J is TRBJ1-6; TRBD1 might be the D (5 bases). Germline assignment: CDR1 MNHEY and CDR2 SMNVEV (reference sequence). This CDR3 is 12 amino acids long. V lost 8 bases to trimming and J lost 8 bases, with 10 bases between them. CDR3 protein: CASGTTHSPLHF. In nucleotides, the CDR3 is TGTGCCAGCGGGACTACCCATTCACCCCTCCACTTT.

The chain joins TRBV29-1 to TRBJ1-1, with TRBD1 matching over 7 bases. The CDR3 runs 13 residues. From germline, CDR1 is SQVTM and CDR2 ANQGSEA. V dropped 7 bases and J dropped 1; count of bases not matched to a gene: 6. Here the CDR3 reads CSAGGQKNTEAFF. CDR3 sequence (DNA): TGCAGCGCGGGGGGACAGAAGAACACTGAAGCTTTCTTT.

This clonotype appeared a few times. Here the CDR3 DNA reads TGTGCCAGCAGCATCCTGGGGCCTAACACCGGGGAGCTGTTTTTT. Translation: CASSILGPNTGELFF. The rearrangement links TRBV7-9 to TRBJ2-2; tentatively, D is TRBD1 (5 bases). Germline loops: CDR1 SEHNR, CDR2 FQNEAQ (reference sequence). Between the trimmed V and J ends, which lost 5 bases and 2 bases, there was a span of 12 bases. This CDR3 has 15 amino acids.

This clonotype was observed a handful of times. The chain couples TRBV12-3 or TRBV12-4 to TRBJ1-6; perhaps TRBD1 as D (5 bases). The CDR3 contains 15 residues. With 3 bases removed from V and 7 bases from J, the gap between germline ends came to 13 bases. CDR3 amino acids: CASSFRGGDNSPLHF. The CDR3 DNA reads TGTGCCAGCAGTTTTCGTGGGGGAGACAATTCACCCCTCCACTTT.

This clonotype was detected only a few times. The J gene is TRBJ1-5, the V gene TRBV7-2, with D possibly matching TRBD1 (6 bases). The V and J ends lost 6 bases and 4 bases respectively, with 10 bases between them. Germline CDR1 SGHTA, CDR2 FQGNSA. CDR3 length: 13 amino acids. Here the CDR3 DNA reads TGTGCCAGCAGTATGAGGGGGAATCAGCCCCAGCATTTT. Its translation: CASSMRGNQPQHF. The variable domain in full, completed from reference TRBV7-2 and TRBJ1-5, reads GAGVSQSPSNKVTEKGKDVELRCDPISGHTALYWYRQSLGQGLEFLIYFQGNSAPDKSGLPSDRFSAERTGGSVSTLTIQRTQQEDSAVYLCASSMRGNQPQHFGDGTRLSIL.